Detailed here is one TCR beta chain. Its matching antigen is unknown. The assay was immunoSEQ multiplex PCR, and TCRdb's table has in-frame clones only and misses some. The sample lists around 150,000 clones; about 90% were seen once. Trimming took 2 bases from V and 9 from J; bases not matched to a gene: 8. The V gene's germline CDR1 is MDHEN and CDR2 SYDVKM. The CDR3 is made up of 15 amino acids. This entry comes from a study of T cell responses to AZD1222 COVID-19 vaccine. Study-level points and caveats: Donors were chiefly white British, with a greater number of females, and clonal diversity was perhaps underestimated.

The source of this sequence is an adult in good health. Sequenced here: peripheral blood, sampled on day 0 of AZD1222 vaccination. The chain is built from TRBV28 and TRBJ2-1, with 9 bases that match TRBD2. The CDR3 is CASSLAAGGQGEQFF. In nucleotides, the CDR3 is TGTGCCAGCAGTTTAGCAGCGGGAGGCCAGGGTGAGCAGTTCTTC.